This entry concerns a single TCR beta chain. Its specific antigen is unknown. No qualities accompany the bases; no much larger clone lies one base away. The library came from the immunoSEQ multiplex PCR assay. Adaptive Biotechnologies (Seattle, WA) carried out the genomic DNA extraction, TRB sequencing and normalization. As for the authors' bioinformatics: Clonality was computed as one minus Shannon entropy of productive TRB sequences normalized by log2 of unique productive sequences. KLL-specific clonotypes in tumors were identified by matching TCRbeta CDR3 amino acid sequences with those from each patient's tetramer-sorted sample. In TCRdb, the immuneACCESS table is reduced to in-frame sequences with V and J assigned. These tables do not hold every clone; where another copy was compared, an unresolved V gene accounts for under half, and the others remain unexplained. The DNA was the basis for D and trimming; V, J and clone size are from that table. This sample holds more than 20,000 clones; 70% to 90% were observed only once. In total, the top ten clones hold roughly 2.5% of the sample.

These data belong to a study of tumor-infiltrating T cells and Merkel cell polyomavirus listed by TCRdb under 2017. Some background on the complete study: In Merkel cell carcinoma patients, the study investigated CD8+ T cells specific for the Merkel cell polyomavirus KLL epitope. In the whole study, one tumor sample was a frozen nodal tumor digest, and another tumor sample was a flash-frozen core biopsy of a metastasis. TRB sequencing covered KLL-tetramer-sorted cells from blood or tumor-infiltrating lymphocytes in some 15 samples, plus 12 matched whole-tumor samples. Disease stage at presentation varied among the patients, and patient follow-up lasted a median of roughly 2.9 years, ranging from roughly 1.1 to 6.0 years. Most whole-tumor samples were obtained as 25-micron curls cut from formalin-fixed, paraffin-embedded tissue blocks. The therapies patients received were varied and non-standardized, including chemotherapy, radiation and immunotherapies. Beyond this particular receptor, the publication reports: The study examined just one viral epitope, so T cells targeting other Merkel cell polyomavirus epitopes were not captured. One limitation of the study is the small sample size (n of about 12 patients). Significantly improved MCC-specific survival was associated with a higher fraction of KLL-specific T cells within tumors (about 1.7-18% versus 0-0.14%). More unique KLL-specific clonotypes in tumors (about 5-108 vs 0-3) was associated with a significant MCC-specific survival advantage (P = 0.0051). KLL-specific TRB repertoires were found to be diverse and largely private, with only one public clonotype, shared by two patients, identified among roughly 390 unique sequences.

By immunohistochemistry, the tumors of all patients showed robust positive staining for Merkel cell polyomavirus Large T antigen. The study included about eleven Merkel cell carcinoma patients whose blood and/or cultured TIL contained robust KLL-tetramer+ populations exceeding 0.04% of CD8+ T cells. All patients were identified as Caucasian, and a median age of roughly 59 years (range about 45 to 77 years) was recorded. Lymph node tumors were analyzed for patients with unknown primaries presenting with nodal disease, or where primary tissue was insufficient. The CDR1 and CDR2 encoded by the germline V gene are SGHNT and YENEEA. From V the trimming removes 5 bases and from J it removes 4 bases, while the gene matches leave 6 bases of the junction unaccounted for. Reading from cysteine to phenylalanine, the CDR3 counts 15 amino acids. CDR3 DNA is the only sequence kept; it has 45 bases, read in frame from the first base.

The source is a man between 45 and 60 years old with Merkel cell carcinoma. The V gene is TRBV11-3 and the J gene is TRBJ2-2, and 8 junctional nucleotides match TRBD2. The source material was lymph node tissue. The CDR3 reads CASSRTGGTTGELFF. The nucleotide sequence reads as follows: TGTGCCAGCAGCCGAACGGGGGGGACCACCGGGGAGCTGTTTTTT.